This T cell receptor (beta chain) appears in the sequencing data of a study of T-cell memory formation after mild COVID-19. Study details: Largely donor-specific TCR clusters were found. Study results and caveats: Certain responding clones were present in pre-infection memory, suggesting participation of cross-reactive memory.

5'RACE, which relied on constant-segment primers, yielded TCR alpha and TCR beta cDNA libraries carrying sample barcodes and UMIs. TCRdb passed the 5' RACE reads through MiXCR, listing each CDR3 protein once. The repertoire holds 350,000 or so distinct CDR3 sequences, with 20% to 25% as singletons. This CDR3 comprises 14 residues. V gave up 2 bases and J gave up 3 bases; unmatched junction bases: 6. Germline lookup yields CDR1 GTSNPN and CDR2 SVGIG (reference sequence). To note about this clonotype: The antigen is undetermined.

The source is an adult woman who had mild COVID-19 (a few samples of this study predate the infection). Cell type and time point are not known. The chain uses TRBV30 and TRBJ2-7, with 8 bases aligning to TRBD1. Sequencing was performed on PBMCs or a T cell subset sorted from them (not recorded which). Written as DNA, the CDR3 is TGTGCCTGGAGTCAAGGACAGGGAGGCTACGAGCAGTACTTC. It codes for CAWSQGQGGYEQYF.